This T cell receptor beta chain was identified in a study of cytomegalovirus exposure and HLA in healthy donors. Donors counted as nominally healthy when sampled, yet unrecorded immune exposures were likely. Whole-study results and caveats: Links to common viral pathogens appeared, in a later analysis, for several of the most significant clusters. In a later analysis, across HLA loci, associated TCR counts were highest for DRB1, lowest for HLA-C.

Regarding this clone: Antigen unknown.

This CDR3 region has 13 residues. V lost 8 bases and J lost 3; bases outside the gene matches: 2. Germline V gives CDR1 SGHTA, CDR2 FQGNSA. It was with 60 Vbeta and 13 Jbeta primers that the PCR ran. Here immunoSEQ multiplex PCR was the method, and the copy in TCRdb shows in-frame clones only, minus some. The repertoire has over 150,000 clones, approximately 85% of them found once; the top ten carry around 2.5%. The V gene is TRBV7-2, the J gene TRBJ1-5; 9 bases match TRBD1. The TCR was taken from a young man in good health and CMV-seropositive. Material: PBMCs. The CDR3 DNA sequence: TGTGCCAGCGGGACAGGGCCCAATCAGCCCCAGCATTTT. Translation: CASGTGPNQPQHF.